The sample holds one count of the clone carrying this TCR beta chain. The record originates from a study of blood T cell repertoires in COVID-19. Study at large: Samples taken during acute and convalescent COVID-19 were collected in the United States, Italy and Spain. T cells, B-cell-depleted T cells, or PBMCs supplied cDNA or gDNA.

Clones were sequenced by immunoSEQ multiplex PCR, and TCRdb holds only the in-frame ones, with some missing. The table has some 260,000 clones, around 89% seen once. In Seattle, patients joined the study during active infection and were tracked longitudinally. Germline V gene data show CDR1 as MDHEN and CDR2 as SYDVKM. Trimming pared 5 bases from V and 6 bases from J, leaving 13 bases between. This CDR3 region has 13 residues. The gene calls are TRBV28 and TRBJ1-1; a weak D match, TRBD1 (6 bases). The source of this sequence is a woman in her thirties with COVID-19, enrolled during active disease. The material sequenced was peripheral blood. CDR3 loop: CASSLAGAAEAFF. Written as DNA, the CDR3 is TGTGCCAGCAGTCTTGCGGGGGCAGCTGAAGCTTTCTTT.